Given below is one T cell receptor beta chain in context. Time point: patch test 3, about 24 weeks after DPC sensitization. The treatment was: therapeutic diphenylcyclopropenone sensitization with weekly scalp DPC. The data stem from a study of human T cells and chemical hapten exposure. Study-level background: Read at 6 days, the patch tests placed 0.01% DPC on the upper back. The study traced per-sample TCR yield variation mainly to small differences in pooled library volumes.

Unique molecular identifiers were attached to individual cDNA molecules during library preparation. In TCRdb, the RACE reads were re-called with MiXCR into one record per CDR3 protein. The sample has approximately 97,000 distinct CDR3 sequences; 25% to 30% are singletons. Germline-derived CDR1 and CDR2 are SGHNT and YYREEE (reference sequence). CDR3 length equals 14 residues. Deletions cut 0 bases from V and 2 bases from J, with 8 bases between. Here the sequenced sample was whole blood, taken in connection with sensitization to the hapten diphenylcyclopropenone (DPC). The clonotype comes from a man aged 35 to 55 with alopecia areata. Some clones in this sample may be carry-over from other donors' samples. The chain joins TRBV5-4 to TRBJ1-1; no reliable D call. CDR3 bases: TGTGCCAGCAGCTTGGTGGGAGCAAACACTGAAGCTTTCTTT. Translation gives CASSLVGANTEAFF.